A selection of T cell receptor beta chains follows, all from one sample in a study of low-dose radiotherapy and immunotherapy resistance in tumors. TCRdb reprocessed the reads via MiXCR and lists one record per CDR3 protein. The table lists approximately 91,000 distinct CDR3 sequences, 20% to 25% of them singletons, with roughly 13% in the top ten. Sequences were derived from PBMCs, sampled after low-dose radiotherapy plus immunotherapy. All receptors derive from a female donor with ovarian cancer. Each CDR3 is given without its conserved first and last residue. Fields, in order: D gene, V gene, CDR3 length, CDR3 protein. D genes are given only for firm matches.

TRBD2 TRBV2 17 ASSPLRASGGLTANEQF
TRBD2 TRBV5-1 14 ASSLAGGPWTGELF
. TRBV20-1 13 SARDLGRGTDTQY
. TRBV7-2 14 ASSLAAGRGNQPQH
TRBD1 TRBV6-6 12 ASSPGQGAFEQY
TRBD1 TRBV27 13 ASRRRDRGDSPLH
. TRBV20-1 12 SGIQGGSNQPQH
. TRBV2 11 ASSEIRVHGYT
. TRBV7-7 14 ASSSSAGVTVSEQF
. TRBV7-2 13 ASSLEAGQVYGYT
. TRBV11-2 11 ASSKGSYNEQF
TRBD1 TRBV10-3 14 AISESGGQGSNIQY
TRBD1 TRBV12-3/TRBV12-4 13 ASSLAQGSNQPQH
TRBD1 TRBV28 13 ASRTYLGQGFGYT
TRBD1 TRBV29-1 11 SVEGTGRETQY
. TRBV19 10 ASSISDQPQH
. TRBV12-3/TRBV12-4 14 ASSLPTGQLNQPQH
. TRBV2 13 ASSVEVGTLGTQY
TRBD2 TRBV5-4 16 ASSLEGRTSLDGDTQY
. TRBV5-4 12 ASSTGTHQETQY
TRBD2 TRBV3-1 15 ASSQKRTSGMVGELF
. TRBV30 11 AWNLGGNTEAF
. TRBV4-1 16 ASSQGGLLGIGNTEAF
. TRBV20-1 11 SASPGDPYEQY
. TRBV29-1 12 SVEVRDIVGGYT
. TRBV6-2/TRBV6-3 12 ASMVAGWDNEQF